Below are 27 T cell receptor beta chains sequenced from a single sample in a study of CD8+CD57+ T cells in acquired aplastic anemia. TCR beta VDJ and CDR3 were profiled, and genomic DNA was the template. One entry per CDR3 protein, called by TCRdb with MiXCR from the reads. In the table there are a few hundred thousand distinct CDR3 sequences, around 68% of which are singletons. The sequencing sample was made of sorted CD4+, CD8+, or CD8+CD57+ T cells (not recorded which) from PBMCs. The source of these receptors is a human donor in good health, serving as a control.

This clonotype was detected only a few times. The chain links TRBV19 to TRBJ1-1; D gene unclear. This CDR3 contains 13 residues. V was shortened by 1 base and J by 10 bases, with 13 bases between the two germline ends. Looked up from germline, CDR1 is LNHDA and CDR2 is SQIVND (reference sequence). Here the CDR3 reads CASSIAGEGRAFF. The CDR3 DNA sequence: TGTGCCAGTAGTATAGCTGGGGAGGGAAGAGCTTTCTTT.

This clonotype showed up many times. The rearrangement links TRBV20-1 to TRBJ2-1; 11 nucleotides agree with TRBD2. The CDR3 is 15 residues long. V was pared by 0 bases and J by 5 bases, with 3 bases of the junction left unmatched. The germline CDR1 and CDR2 sequences are DFQATT and SNEGSKA (reference sequence). The CDR3 DNA sequence: TGCAGTGCTAGAGACGGGACTAGCGGCCACAATGAGCAGTTCTTC. Its translation is CSARDGTSGHNEQFF.

Here the CDR3 DNA reads TGTGCCAGCTATTCATTCGGTACTAGCGGTCTCAAACTAGGGCAGTTCTTC. This codes for CASYSFGTSGLKLGQFF. The genes are TRBV27 and TRBJ2-1; 8 bases align to TRBD2. V lost 8 bases and J lost 12; bases outside the gene matches: 24. CDR1 is MNHEY and CDR2 is SMNVEV in the germline V gene (reference sequence). The CDR3 totals 17 residues.

This clonotype showed up many times. The genes are TRBV15 and TRBJ1-5; perhaps TRBD1 as D (5 bases). V gave up 2 bases and J gave up 6 bases, with 17 bases separating them. The CDR3 spans 16 residues. Per the germline V gene, CDR1 is LNHNV and CDR2 is YYDKDF (reference sequence). The CDR3 coding sequence is TGTGCCACCAGCAGAAGTCCAGAGGGGTCAGGTCAGCCCCAGCATTTT. As protein: CATSRSPEGSGQPQHF.

The chain links TRBV20-1 to TRBJ1-5; a possible D gene is TRBD1 (5 bases). Germline V gene sequence: CDR1 DFQATT, CDR2 SNEGSKA (reference sequence). The CDR3 consists of 13 residues. The V end was cut by 5 bases, the J end by 6 bases, with 14 bases between. CDR3 DNA sequence: TGCAGTGCTTTGGGGACGGTAAGTCAGCCCCAGCATTTT. Its translation is CSALGTVSQPQHF.

This clonotype was counted many times. The chain uses TRBV4-3 and TRBJ1-5; D not certain. With 0 bases removed from V and 3 bases from J, the gap between germline ends came to 9 bases. Germline values: CDR1 LGHNA, CDR2 YSLEER. CDR3 size: 15 residues. CDR3 bases: TGCGCCAGCAGCCAAGATTTCAGATACAATCAGCCCCAGCATTTT. It encodes CASSQDFRYNQPQHF.

V gene TRBV5-6 combines with J gene TRBJ2-7; D uncertain. The germline V and J ends were trimmed by 1 base and 5 bases, with 7 bases remaining between them. CDR3 length: 12 residues. Germline CDR1 is SGHDT and CDR2 is YYEEEE. Written as DNA, the CDR3 is TGTGCCAGCAGCTTGTCCGGCCACGAGCAGTACTTC. Its translation: CASSLSGHEQYF.

At least ten counts were recorded for this clonotype. The chain's CDR3 is CASSSRTNGETQYF. For the CDR3, the DNA is TGTGCCAGCAGCTCAAGGACGAATGGGGAGACCCAGTACTTC. V is TRBV11-3 and J is TRBJ2-5, with D uncertain. Trimming cost V 4 bases and J 5 bases, with 14 bases left between them. Germline CDR1 is SGHNT and CDR2 is YENEEA. CDR3 length: 14 amino acids.

The gene calls are TRBV4-2 and TRBJ2-1; the D call may be TRBD1 or TRBD2 (5 bases each). Germline V gene lookup returns CDR1 LGHNA and CDR2 YNFKEQ. V lost 1 base to trimming and J lost 2 bases, with 9 bases between them. The CDR3 is made up of 15 amino acids. The CDR3 loop reads CASSQGGATYNEQFF. The CDR3 DNA sequence: TGTGCCAGCAGCCAAGGAGGGGCCACCTACAATGAGCAGTTCTTC.

V usage is TRBV2 and J usage is TRBJ2-2; no firm D call. CDR1 is SNHLY, CDR2 FYNNEI, per germline. Trimming left V 10 bases short and J 0 bases short, with 12 bases between. The CDR3 length is 14 residues. CDR3 residues: CATGAAANTGELFF. The CDR3 bases are TGTGCCACCGGTGCGGCCGCGAACACCGGGGAGCTGTTTTTT.

The chain carries TRBV13 and TRBJ2-1; 9 nucleotides agree with TRBD2. This CDR3 is built from 16 residues. The germline V gene has CDR1 PRHDT and CDR2 FYEKMQ (reference sequence). V shed 5 bases, J shed 0 bases, and the junction held 5 bases outside the gene matches. The CDR3 loop is CASSSGGTSSYNEQFF. The DNA for the CDR3 is TGTGCCAGCAGCAGCGGGGGGACGAGCTCCTACAATGAGCAGTTCTTC.

The chain has TRBV12-3 or TRBV12-4 and TRBJ1-6, with 8 bases lining up with TRBD1. CDR3 length: 16 amino acids. Losses at the gene ends were 3 bases for V and 10 bases for J; bases not matched to a gene: 11. Here the CDR3 DNA reads TGTGCCAGCAGTTTGAGGCAGGGGGCGCGGCGGTCACCCCTCCACTTT. As protein: CASSLRQGARRSPLHF.

This chain links TRBV4-2 with TRBJ2-1; no clear D. This CDR3 contains 11 residues. Germline lookup yields CDR1 LGHNA and CDR2 YNFKEQ. V shed 0 bases and J shed 10 bases, with 4 bases lying between them. The CDR3 DNA reads as TGTGCCAGCAGCCAAGATCGGGAGCAGTTCTTC. Residues: CASSQDREQFF.

This sequence joins TRBV18 and TRBJ1-1; 8 nucleotides align to TRBD1. V trimming: 3 bases; J trimming: 3 bases; junction bases outside the gene matches: 18. CDR3 size: 19 residues. Germline CDR1 and CDR2: KGHSH and LQKENI. The CDR3 is CASSPDGTRQGSKDTEAFF. CDR3 coding DNA: TGTGCCAGCTCACCCGACGGCACCAGACAGGGGTCAAAAGACACTGAAGCTTTCTTT.

This clonotype occurred many times. V and J are TRBV7-3 and TRBJ2-3, with 16 nucleotides matching TRBD2. Germline CDR1 is SGHTA and CDR2 is FQGTGA. This CDR3 is built from 20 residues. The V segment lost 1 base and the J segment 3 bases; nucleotides outside the gene matches: 10. The CDR3 coding sequence is TGTGCCAGCAGCTTAATGGGAGCGGGGACTAGCGGGGGGGTGACAGATACGCAGTATTTT. This gives the protein CASSLMGAGTSGGVTDTQYF.

In this sample, this clonotype turned up once. A single base separates this from a much larger clone, so it may be a read error. The chain links TRBV7-4 to TRBJ1-1; D is unclear. Germline CDR1 SGHVT, CDR2 SQSDAQ. This CDR3 contains 13 residues. V lost 5 bases and J 4 bases, leaving 11 bases between the germline ends. CDR3 protein: CASSQDGRTEAFF. CDR3 DNA: TGTGCCAGCAGCCAAGATGGGCGCACTGAAGCTTTCTTT.

This clonotype came up a few times. V gene TRBV7-8 combines with J gene TRBJ2-7, with D possibly called TRBD1 or TRBD2 (6 bases each). V lost 4 bases to trimming and J lost 3 bases, with 19 bases between them. Germline V gene sequence: CDR1 SGHVS, CDR2 FQNEAQ. CDR3 length: 16 amino acids. The CDR3 here is CASSSSLGGLYYEQYF. The CDR3 coding sequence is TGTGCCAGCAGCTCTTCCCTCGGGGGCCTCTACTACGAGCAGTACTTC. Full variable domain (outside the CDR3, taken from reference TRBV7-8 and TRBJ2-7): GAGVSQSPRYKVAKRGQDVALRCDPISGHVSLFWYQQALGQGPEFLTYFQNEAQLDKSGLPSDRFFAERPEGSVSTLKIQRTQQEDSAVYLCASSSSLGGLYYEQYFGPGTRLTVT.

The chain combines TRBV7-2 with TRBJ2-7; D unclear. Germline CDR1 reads SGHTA; CDR2 reads FQGNSA. The CDR3 runs to 15 residues. Trimming shortened V by 0 bases and J by 4 bases, and 13 bases separated the two germline ends. CDR3 sequence (DNA): TGTGCCAGCAGCTTAGCGGGGTCAGCCATGTACGAGCAGTACTTC. Translation: CASSLAGSAMYEQYF.

This chain links TRBV12-3 or TRBV12-4 with TRBJ1-3; 8 bases line up with TRBD1. The CDR3 covers 15 residues. V lost 6 bases and J lost 3; bases outside the gene matches: 7. The CDR3 nucleotides read TGTGCCAGCAGGAGGACAGGGCCTGGTGGAAACACCATATATTTT. Its translation: CASRRTGPGGNTIYF.

This clonotype was observed a few times. This chain uses TRBV29-1 with TRBJ1-2; no reliable D call. The CDR3 contains 13 residues. V was shortened by 0 bases and J by 8 bases, with 13 bases between the two germline ends. In germline, CDR1 is SQVTM, CDR2 ANQGSEA. The CDR3, as DNA: TGCAGCGTTGAAGAGGGCTACCGCTCCGGCTACACCTTC. Translated: CSVEEGYRSGYTF.

The chain employs TRBV5-1 and TRBJ1-2; D call uncertain. In germline, CDR1 is SGHRS, CDR2 YFSETQ. The CDR3 loop spans 14 amino acids. V was cut by 0 bases and J by 6 bases, with 12 bases left in between. The CDR3 bases are TGCGCCAGCAGCTTGGTCCCGAACACCGATGGCTACACCTTC. This encodes CASSLVPNTDGYTF. The complete variable domain, with remaining parts taken from reference TRBV5-1 and TRBJ1-2, reads KAGVTQTPRYLIKTRGQQVTLSCSPISGHRSVSWYQQTPGQGLQFLFEYFSETQRNKGNFPGRFSGRQFSNSRSEMNVSTLELGDSALYLCASSLVPNTDGYTFGSGTRLTVV.

Points on this clonotype: Its ends do not fully match the called genes, so a read error is possible. V gene TRBV7-2 combines with J gene TRBJ1-2; D not resolved. The CDR3 spans 16 residues. CDR1 SGHTA and CDR2 FQGNSA come from the germline V gene. The CDR3 here is CASSVGFGDTQYVYTF. In DNA, the CDR3 is TGTGCCAGCAGCGTGGGGTTTGGGGATACGCAGTATGTCTACACCTTC.

The V and J genes are TRBV20-1 and TRBJ2-1; D gene unclear. The germline V gene has CDR1 DFQATT and CDR2 SNEGSKA (reference sequence). The V end was cut by 2 bases, the J end by 3 bases, with 11 bases between. CDR3 length: 14 residues. The DNA of the CDR3 is TGCAGTGCTAGACCTAACGCCATCTACAATGAGCAGTTCTTC. Translating it yields CSARPNAIYNEQFF.

This sequence joins TRBV2 and TRBJ2-7; no firm D call. V was pared by 10 bases and J by 7 bases, with 23 bases between. From germline, CDR1 is SNHLY and CDR2 FYNNEI. The CDR3 contains 14 residues. CDR3 DNA: TGTGCCACCAGCAGAGATCGAGAACTCTGGGAGCAGTACTTC. This translates into CATSRDRELWEQYF.

Comments on this clonotype: The limits of the CDR3 on the DNA are not certain, so only TCRdb's listed CDR3 is given. This sequence joins TRBV7-2 and TRBJ2-4. With termini counted, the CDR3 has 23 amino acids. Germline assignment: CDR1 SGHTA and CDR2 FQGNSA. CDR3 protein: CATSSQATQYFCAISDTSSIQYF.

Worth noting for this clonotype: The limits of the CDR3 on the DNA are not certain, so only TCRdb's listed CDR3 is given. This chain uses TRBV7-2 with TRBJ1-1. The CDR3 sequence runs 14 residues, both termini included. Per the germline V gene, CDR1 is SGHTA and CDR2 is FQGNSA. CDR3 region: CASSIDAYEQYFGF.

V and J are TRBV19 and TRBJ1-1; maybe TRBD1 (5 bases). The ends were cut back, 1 base at V and 7 bases at J, with 10 bases in the middle. The CDR3 has 13 residues. The V gene's germline CDR1 is LNHDA and CDR2 SQIVND (reference sequence). The CDR3 DNA follows: TGTGCCAGTAGTATAGTTCCCAGGGATGAAGCTTTCTTT. Its protein is CASSIVPRDEAFF.